This T cell receptor (beta chain) was captured in a study of blood T cell repertoires in COVID-19. Looking at the study overall: The United States, Italy and Spain provided the acute and convalescent COVID-19 samples.

The authors' processing: Amplified reference gene primers provided the basis for estimating nucleated cell counts. Generated by immunoSEQ multiplex PCR, the TCRdb table keeps only in-frame clones and is missing some. V and J calls and clone size are those listed in that table; D and trimming were worked out from the DNA. The repertoire holds 190,000 or so clones, around 90% seen once, with around 2.4% in the top ten. All enrollees were roughly 18 to 89 years old and from around 25 US areas. Cohorts were determined from participant-reported clinical history. This CDR3 is 14 amino acids long. Trimming pared 0 bases from V and 5 bases from J, leaving 11 bases between. Germline-derived CDR1 and CDR2 are SGDLS and YYNGEE.

Sequenced sample: PBMCs or T cells enriched from blood (not recorded which). The J gene is TRBJ1-1, the V gene TRBV9, with unresolved D. The clonotype originates from a woman aged 30 to 39 who had recovered from COVID-19. CDR3 coding DNA: TGTGCCAGCAGCGTAGTTATCCCGGGGACTGAAGCTTTCTTT. Amino acids: CASSVVIPGTEAFF.